This T cell receptor (beta chain) is drawn from a study of T cells in Graves' hyperthyroidism and ophthalmopathy. Study at large: Any treatment followed the collection of peripheral blood at initial diagnosis. Findings and caveats of the study: Ophthalmopathy and stable hyperthyroidism were told apart by a 13 V-J model.

Trimming took off 7 bases at V and 0 bases at J, with 12 bases between the two ends. This CDR3 comprises 14 residues. The germline CDR1 and CDR2 sequences are MNHNS and SASEGT. This clonotype was recorded many times. Its cognate antigen is unknown. An absence of ophthalmopathy progression within 18 months meant stable Graves' hyperthyroidism. Diagnosis of hyperthyroidism was new in patients aged 18 to 65, and its duration was under 2 months. The investigators amplified TCR beta CDR3 regions from RNA transcripts. First-round RT-PCR targeting the TCR CDR3 was performed with the HTBI primer set. TCRdb used MiXCR to reprocess the multiplex PCR reads, holding one entry per CDR3 protein. The table records a few hundred thousand distinct CDR3 sequences, about 19% of them present only once.

Material for sequencing was blood. The gene calls are TRBV6-1 and TRBJ1-2, with D tentatively TRBD1 (6 bases). This receptor was obtained from a woman aged 18-29 years with Graves' hyperthyroidism. The CDR3 loop reads CASKQGGTNYGYTF. The CDR3 DNA sequence: TGTGCCAGCAAGCAAGGGGGAACTAACTATGGCTACACCTTC.